This T cell receptor (beta chain) originates from a study of blood T cell repertoires in COVID-19. From germline, CDR1 is LNHDA and CDR2 SQIVND (reference sequence). Between the trimmed V and J ends, which lost 8 bases and 9 bases, there was a span of 14 bases. CDR3 length: 13 amino acids. Repertoires were generated with immunoSEQ multiplex PCR, while TCRdb's copy carries only in-frame clones and drops some. The data hold 96,000 or so clones, with roughly 79% observed a single time. The TCR comes from a man aged 80 or over with COVID-19, enrolled during active disease. Specimen: peripheral blood. The J gene is TRBJ1-6, the V gene TRBV19; TRBD1 is a possible D gene (6 bases). CDR3: CASGGGFGSPLHF. The CDR3, as DNA: TGTGCCAGTGGCGGGGGCTTTGGTTCACCCCTCCACTTT.